These 29 T cell receptor beta chains were all obtained from the same sample, sequenced in a study of radiotherapy plus CTLA-4 blockade in lung cancer. Here immunoSEQ multiplex PCR was the method, and the copy in TCRdb shows in-frame clones only, minus some. The table includes over 100,000 clones, around 90% detected once. The specimen was peripheral blood, collected from a patient treated with radiotherapy plus ipilimumab. These receptors came from a human donor with non-small cell lung cancer that progressed on radiotherapy plus ipilimumab.

V usage is TRBV2 and J usage is TRBJ1-2; TRBD1 aligns across 9 bases. The V gene end was trimmed by 1 base and the J gene end by 7 bases; junction bases not matched to a gene: 7. Per germline, CDR1 SNHLY and CDR2 FYNNEI. CDR3 size: 15 residues. The CDR3 DNA sequence: TGTGCCAGCAGTGAAGACGGACAGGGGCTCCCTGGCTACACCTTC. Its translation: CASSEDGQGLPGYTF.

The chain's CDR3 is CASVSKMDRGYTF. CDR3 in DNA: TGTGCCAGCGTCTCGAAGATGGACCGCGGCTACACCTTC. The chain links TRBV6-6 to TRBJ1-2, with D unclear. V was shortened by 8 bases and J by 8 bases, with 18 bases between the two germline ends. The CDR3 contains 13 residues. From germline, CDR1 is MNHNY and CDR2 SVGAGI (reference sequence).

V gene TRBV11-3 combines with J gene TRBJ2-1, with D possibly being TRBD2 (6 bases). CDR3 size: 14 residues. CDR1 and CDR2 (germline): SGHNT, YENEEA. V shed 5 bases and J shed 2 bases, with 10 bases lying between them. The CDR3 region has the DNA TGTGCCAGCAGCAACTCGGGAGCCTACAATGAGCAGTTCTTC. This sequence encodes CASSNSGAYNEQFF. Drawing the rest from reference TRBV11-3 and TRBJ2-1, the complete variable domain is EAGVVQSPRYKIIEKKQPVAFWCNPISGHNTLYWYLQNLGQGPELLIRYENEEAVDDSQLPKDRFSAERLKGVDSTLKIQPAELGDSAVYLCASSNSGAYNEQFFGPGTRLTVL.

The V and J genes are TRBV19 and TRBJ2-7, with D perhaps matching TRBD1 (5 bases). The CDR3 totals 14 residues. Germline V gives CDR1 LNHDA, CDR2 SQIVND (reference sequence). The V end was cut by 3 bases, the J end by 2 bases, with 11 bases between. The CDR3 is CASSIRRGPYEQYF. CDR3 nucleotides: TGTGCCAGTAGTATCAGAAGGGGCCCCTACGAGCAGTACTTC.

This clone showed up just once. The genes are TRBV6-1 and TRBJ1-5; tentative D call: TRBD1 (6 bases). This CDR3 contains 14 residues. CDR1 is MNHNS and CDR2 is SASEGT in the germline V gene. Trimming removed 2 bases at V and 7 bases at J, with 12 bases between. The CDR3, as DNA: TGTGCCAGCAGTGAAACTACAGGGAACCAGCCCCAGCATTTT. Residues: CASSETTGNQPQHF.

This rearrangement joins TRBV6-6 to TRBJ2-2; 7 nucleotides agree with TRBD2. Germline trimming cut 2 bases from V and 8 bases from J; bases unmatched to any gene: 5. Germline V gene data show CDR1 as MNHNY and CDR2 as SVGAGI (reference sequence). This CDR3 spans 14 amino acids. The CDR3 reads CASSYRDYRGELFF. The CDR3 region has the DNA TGTGCCAGCAGTTACCGGGACTACCGGGGGGAGCTGTTTTTT.

The chain employs TRBV28 and TRBJ2-6, with 9 positions matching TRBD1. CDR1 is MDHEN and CDR2 is SYDVKM in the germline V gene. J was trimmed by 4 bases and V by 8 bases; bases with no gene match: 6. The CDR3 is 15 residues long. This chain's CDR3 is CASGTGGSGANVLTF. The DNA for the CDR3 is TGTGCCAGCGGTACAGGGGGCTCCGGGGCCAACGTCCTGACTTTC.

V gene TRBV5-1 combines with J gene TRBJ2-4; a possible D gene is TRBD2 (6 bases). Germline CDR1 reads SGHRS; CDR2 reads YFSETQ. V was cut by 4 bases and J by 5 bases, with 16 bases left in between. This CDR3 is built from 15 residues. This CDR3 is CASSSYGGPENIQYF. In nucleotides, the CDR3 is TGCGCCAGCAGCAGTTACGGAGGGCCTGAAAACATTCAGTACTTC.

The genes are TRBV2 and TRBJ2-3; D is possibly TRBD2 (5 bases). Trimming took 6 bases from V and 4 from J, leaving 17 bases between them. There are 15 residues in the CDR3. Germline V lookup: CDR1 SNHLY, CDR2 FYNNEI. CDR3 sequence (DNA): TGTGCCAGCAGCGCCAGCGGCTCGCGGGCAGATACGCAGTATTTT. It specifies CASSASGSRADTQYF. The full variable domain, with the rest looked up from reference TRBV2 and TRBJ2-3, is EPEVTQTPSHQVTQMGQEVILRCVPISNHLYFYWYRQILGQKVEFLVSFYNNEISEKSEIFDDQFSVERPDGSNFTLKIRSTKLEDSAMYFCASSASGSRADTQYFGPGTRLTVL.

The CDR3 here is CASSLEAGNGGNTIYF. Here the CDR3 DNA reads TGTGCCAGCAGCTTAGAAGCAGGGAACGGTGGAAACACCATATATTTT. The V and J genes are TRBV7-9 and TRBJ1-3, with a tentative D call TRBD1 (5 bases). V shed 1 base and J shed 3 bases, with 13 bases lying between them. Germline CDR1 and CDR2: SEHNR and FQNEAQ (reference sequence). The CDR3 length is 16 residues.

The table lists this clone with a count of one. The chain joins TRBV5-6 to TRBJ1-3; maybe TRBD1 (5 bases). Trimming left V 4 bases short and J 4 bases short, with 12 bases between. The CDR3 runs 14 residues. The V gene's germline CDR1 is SGHDT and CDR2 YYEEEE. The CDR3 region is CASSKRGPGNTIYF. CDR3 in DNA: TGTGCCAGCAGCAAGCGGGGACCCGGAAACACCATATATTTT.

The V gene is TRBV7-3, the J gene TRBJ2-3; D gene uncertain. Between the trimmed V and J ends, which lost 5 bases and 4 bases, there was a span of 13 bases. CDR3 length: 14 amino acids. From germline, CDR1 is SGHTA and CDR2 FQGTGA. The CDR3 DNA is TGTGCCAGCAGCCCATTCACCAATGCAGATACGCAGTATTTT. This sequence encodes CASSPFTNADTQYF.

The chain links TRBV5-1 to TRBJ1-1; D ambiguous. This CDR3 contains 16 residues. The ends were cut back, 0 bases at V and 1 base at J, with 13 bases in the middle. Germline lookup yields CDR1 SGHRS and CDR2 YFSETQ. The CDR3 reads CASSLEGQRGNTEAFF. The CDR3 coding sequence is TGCGCCAGCAGCTTGGAGGGTCAGAGAGGGAACACTGAAGCTTTCTTT.

This sequence joins TRBV27 and TRBJ2-1; D ambiguous. This CDR3 is built from 15 residues. The germline gives CDR1 MNHEY, CDR2 SMNVEV (reference sequence). Trimming stripped 2 bases from V and 6 bases from J, with 14 bases between. CDR3 region: CASSLDSLRFNEQFF. The CDR3 DNA follows: TGTGCCAGCAGTTTAGACTCCCTAAGGTTCAATGAGCAGTTCTTC.

The V call is TRBV11-2, the J call TRBJ2-5, with 10 positions matching TRBD2. V gave up 5 bases and J gave up 4 bases; unmatched junction bases: 16. CDR1 is SGHAT and CDR2 is FQNNGV in the germline V gene. The CDR3 totals 18 residues. The CDR3 region is CASSPRGLAGVGGETQYF. As DNA, the CDR3 is TGTGCCAGCAGCCCTAGGGGGCTAGCGGGAGTCGGGGGAGAGACCCAGTACTTC.

The chain has TRBV5-6 and TRBJ2-5; 9 bases fit TRBD1. The V segment lost 3 bases and the J segment 3 bases; nucleotides outside the gene matches: 6. The germline V gene has CDR1 SGHDT and CDR2 YYEEEE. The CDR3 has 15 residues. This CDR3 is CASSWGQGSEETQYF. In DNA form, the CDR3 reads TGTGCCAGCAGCTGGGGACAGGGCTCAGAAGAGACCCAGTACTTC. The complete variable domain, with remaining parts taken from reference TRBV5-6 and TRBJ2-5, reads DAGVTQSPTHLIKTRGQQVTLRCSPKSGHDTVSWYQQALGQGPQFIFQYYEEEERQRGNFPDRFSGHQFPNYSSELNVNALLLGDSALYLCASSWGQGSEETQYFGPGTRLLVL.

The chain carries TRBV5-1 and TRBJ2-2; 9 bases are shared with TRBD2. Germline CDR1 and CDR2: SGHRS and YFSETQ. This CDR3 region has 18 residues. J lost 6 bases, V lost 4 bases, and 16 bases had no gene match. CDR3 in DNA: TGCGCCAGCAGCAGACTGGCGGGAGGGCCCGGTCAGGCCGGGGAGCTGTTTTTT. Translation gives CASSRLAGGPGQAGELFF.

The V gene is TRBV7-6, the J gene TRBJ2-1; the D is unclear. Germline V lookup: CDR1 SGHVS, CDR2 FNYEAQ. The CDR3 extends over 14 amino acids. Trimming took off 4 bases at V and 7 bases at J, with 14 bases between the two ends. The DNA for the CDR3 is TGTGCCAGCAGCTCGCGGCTTCGATCTAATGAGCAGTTCTTC. The encoded protein is CASSSRLRSNEQFF.

The chain couples TRBV30 to TRBJ2-4; 7 nucleotides match TRBD2. The V gene end was trimmed by 8 bases and the J gene end by 7 bases; junction bases not matched to a gene: 11. There are 13 residues in the CDR3. Germline CDR1 reads GTSNPN; CDR2 reads SVGIG (reference sequence). Written as DNA, the CDR3 is TGTGCCGCCAATGGGCGGGAGACGAACATTCAGTACTTC. This codes for CAANGRETNIQYF.

V usage is TRBV6-1 and J usage is TRBJ2-7, with 7 nucleotides matching TRBD1. The CDR3 totals 17 residues. V dropped 2 bases and J dropped 0; count of bases not matched to a gene: 10. Germline V gene lookup returns CDR1 MNHNS and CDR2 SASEGT. In DNA, the CDR3 is TGTGCCAGCAGTGAAAGGCCCCTCACAGGGGACTCCTACGAGCAGTACTTC. Amino acids: CASSERPLTGDSYEQYF.

This clone was seen only a few times. The gene calls are TRBV9 and TRBJ1-5; unclear D gene. The CDR3 runs 15 residues. V gave up 4 bases and J gave up 1 base, with 12 bases separating them. Germline V gene data show CDR1 as SGDLS and CDR2 as YYNGEE. CDR3 sequence: CASSPPPGSNQPQHF. The CDR3 nucleotides are TGTGCCAGCAGCCCACCCCCTGGGAGCAATCAGCCCCAGCATTTT.

This clone was counted a few times. The chain is built from TRBV19 and TRBJ1-5; the D is unclear. Trimming left V 8 bases short and J 9 bases short, with 11 bases between. The CDR3 has 11 amino acids. Per germline, CDR1 LNHDA and CDR2 SQIVND (reference sequence). The CDR3 reads CASGPLGPQHF. The CDR3 DNA reads as TGTGCCAGTGGACCCCTTGGGCCCCAGCATTTT. The full variable domain, in which reference TRBV19 and TRBJ1-5 provide the parts outside the CDR3, is DGGITQSPKYLFRKEGQNVTLSCEQNLNHDAMYWYRQDPGQGLRLIYYSQIVNDFQKGDIAEGYSVSREKKESFPLTVTSAQKNPTAFYLCASGPLGPQHFGDGTRLSIL.

The chain employs TRBV6-5 and TRBJ2-3; perhaps D is TRBD1 or TRBD2 (5 bases each). The germline V gene encodes CDR1 MNHEY and CDR2 SVGAGI. The V gene lost 0 bases and the J gene lost 0 bases, with 10 bases spanning the gap. The CDR3 runs 16 residues. The chain's CDR3 is CASSYSRGSSTDTQYF. The CDR3 DNA reads as TGTGCCAGCAGTTACTCGAGGGGATCTAGCACAGATACGCAGTATTTT.

Remarks on this clone: The conserved closing phenylalanine or tryptophan is absent in this CDR3, likely reflecting a read error. V is TRBV9 and J is TRBJ2-3; 7 positions agree with TRBD2. From germline, CDR1 is SGDLS and CDR2 YYNGEE. Trimming cost V 7 bases and J 0 bases; bases outside gene matches: 2. The CDR3 has 13 amino acids. The CDR3, as DNA: TGTGCCAGCCAAGCGGGGAGCACAGATACGCAGTATCTT. As protein: CASQAGSTDTQYL.

V usage is TRBV30 and J usage is TRBJ2-3; D ambiguous. The ends were cut back, 3 bases at V and 8 bases at J, with 12 bases in the middle. Germline CDR1 GTSNPN, CDR2 SVGIG (reference sequence). This CDR3 is built from 12 residues. CDR3 region: CAWRVRLFTQYF. The CDR3 nucleotides are TGTGCCTGGAGAGTCAGACTGTTTACGCAGTATTTT.

The chain carries TRBV18 and TRBJ1-1; D possibly corresponds to TRBD1 (5 bases). Germline V lookup: CDR1 KGHSH, CDR2 LQKENI. The length of the CDR3 is 16 residues. V lost 2 bases and J 6 bases, leaving 19 bases between the germline ends. The CDR3 DNA sequence: TGTGCCAGCTCACCAACGGGGGACCTGCGAGGTTCTGAAGCTTTCTTT. This encodes CASSPTGDLRGSEAFF.

This chain links TRBV19 with TRBJ2-7; TRBD2 matches 7 bases. The CDR3 extends over 13 amino acids. V dropped 5 bases and J dropped 3; count of bases not matched to a gene: 4. Germline-derived CDR1 and CDR2 are LNHDA and SQIVND (reference sequence). The CDR3, as DNA: TGTGCCAGTAGTGTGGGGGGGGACTACGAGCAGTACTTC. Residues: CASSVGGDYEQYF.

V usage is TRBV7-3 and J usage is TRBJ2-7; D is undetermined. Germline-derived CDR1 and CDR2 are SGHTA and FQGTGA. The CDR3 is made up of 13 amino acids. V lost 0 bases and J 9 bases, leaving 12 bases between the germline ends. CDR3 bases: TGTGCCAGCAGCTTAACGGGTCGGTCTATGCAGTACTTC. Amino acids: CASSLTGRSMQYF.

The gene calls are TRBV19 and TRBJ1-2; unclear D gene. Germline lookup yields CDR1 LNHDA and CDR2 SQIVND (reference sequence). CDR3 length equals 15 residues. Trimming shortened V by 10 bases and J by 5 bases, and 23 bases separated the two germline ends. In DNA, the CDR3 is TGTGCCACCCATAACCCCGGACGTCTTGGATATGGCTACACCTTC. It specifies CATHNPGRLGYGYTF.